This record covers a single TCR beta chain. V gave up 5 bases and J gave up 1 base; unmatched junction bases: 2. The CDR3 sequence is 14 residues long. The germline V gene encodes CDR1 SGHAT and CDR2 FQNNGV. With 60 Vbeta and 13 Jbeta primers, the PCR was carried out. Sequenced by immunoSEQ multiplex PCR; TCRdb stores in-frame clones only, minus some. The sample records roughly 170,000 clones, roughly 84% being singletons. This sample was taken from a study of cytomegalovirus exposure and HLA in healthy donors. The receptor was isolated from a male donor in good health and CMV-seronegative. The chain employs TRBV11-2 and TRBJ2-3; TRBD2 agrees at 8 bases. Sequenced sample: PBMCs. CDR3 amino acids: CASSPGGGTDTQYF. CDR3 in DNA: TGTGCCAGCAGCCCCGGGGGGGGCACAGATACGCAGTATTTT. The whole variable domain, remainder taken from reference TRBV11-2 and TRBJ2-3, is EAGVAQSPRYKIIEKRQSVAFWCNPISGHATLYWYQQILGQGPKLLIQFQNNGVVDDSQLPKDRFSAERLKGVDSTLKIQPAKLEDSAVYLCASSPGGGTDTQYFGPGTRLTVL.